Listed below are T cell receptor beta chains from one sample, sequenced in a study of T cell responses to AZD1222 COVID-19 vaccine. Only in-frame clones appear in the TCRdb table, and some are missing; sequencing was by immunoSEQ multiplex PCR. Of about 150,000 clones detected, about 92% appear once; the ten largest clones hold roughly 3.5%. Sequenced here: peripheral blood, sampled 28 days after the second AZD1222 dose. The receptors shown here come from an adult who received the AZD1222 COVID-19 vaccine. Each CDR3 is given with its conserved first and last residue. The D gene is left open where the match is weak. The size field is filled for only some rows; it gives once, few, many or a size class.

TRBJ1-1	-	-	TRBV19	CASSIAPIDDPYTEAFF	TGTGCCAGTAGTATAGCCCCAATCGACGACCCGTACACTGAAGCTTTCTTT
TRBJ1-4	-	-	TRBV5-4	CASSPSADAAEKLFF	TGTGCCAGCAGCCCATCCGCAGATGCAGCCGAAAAACTGTTTTTT
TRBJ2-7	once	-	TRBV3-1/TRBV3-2	CASSQPGTAYEQYF	TGTGCCAGCAGCCAACCGGGGACGGCTTACGAGCAGTACTTC
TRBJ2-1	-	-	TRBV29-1	CSVDSRGPENEQFF	TGCAGCGTTGACTCCCGAGGGCCCGAGAATGAGCAGTTCTTC
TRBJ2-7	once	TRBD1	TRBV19	CASSRGTEYEQYF	TGTGCCAGTAGCCGTGGGACAGAATACGAGCAGTACTTC
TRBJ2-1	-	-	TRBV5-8	CASSLKGTYLNEQFF	TGTGCCAGCAGCTTGAAAGGGACCTACCTCAATGAGCAGTTCTTC
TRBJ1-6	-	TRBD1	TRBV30	CAPPRQGLESPLHF	TGTGCCCCCCCCCGACAGGGACTGGAGTCACCCCTCCACTTT
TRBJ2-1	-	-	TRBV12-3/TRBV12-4	CASSTNGGEQFF	TGTGCCAGCAGTACCAATGGAGGAGAGCAGTTCTTC
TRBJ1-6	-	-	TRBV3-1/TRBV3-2	CASSQTTGFGSPLHF	TGTGCCAGCAGCCAGACTACAGGGTTTGGTTCACCCCTCCACTTT
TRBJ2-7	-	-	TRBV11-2	CASSLTSQNYEQYF	TGTGCCAGCAGCTTAACGTCCCAGAATTACGAGCAGTACTTC
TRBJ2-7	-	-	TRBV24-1	CATSDRRAGYEQYF	TGTGCCACCAGTGATCGCAGGGCGGGCTACGAGCAGTACTTC
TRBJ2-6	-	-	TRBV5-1	CASSLEGRHVLTF	TGCGCCAGCAGCTTGGAGGGCAGACACGTCCTGACTTTC
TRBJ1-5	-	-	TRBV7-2	CASSLDGQPQHF	TGTGCCAGCAGCTTAGATGGTCAGCCCCAGCATTTT
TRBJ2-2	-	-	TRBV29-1	CSVSRQGSNTGELFF	TGCAGCGTAAGCCGTCAGGGGTCAAACACCGGGGAGCTGTTTTTT
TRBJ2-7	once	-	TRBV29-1	CSVPLRGNSYEQYF	TGCAGCGTTCCTCTGCGCGGAAATTCCTACGAGCAGTACTTC
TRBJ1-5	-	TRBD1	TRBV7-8	CASSFSVGQGDQPQHF	TGTGCCAGCAGCTTTAGTGTAGGACAGGGAGATCAGCCCCAGCATTTT
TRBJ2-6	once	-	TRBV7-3	CASSLQGPGANVLTF	TGTGCCAGCAGCCTACAGGGCCCTGGGGCCAACGTCCTGACTTTC
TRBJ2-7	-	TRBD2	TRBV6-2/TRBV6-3	CASSPKRAGVSYEQYF	TGTGCCAGCAGCCCTAAGCGAGCGGGAGTCTCCTACGAGCAGTACTTC
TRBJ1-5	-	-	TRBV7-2	CASSLAGLGSNQPQHF	TGTGCCAGCAGCTTAGCAGGTTTAGGGAGCAATCAGCCCCAGCATTTT
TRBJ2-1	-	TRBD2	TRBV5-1	CASIPLAGGSNEQFF	TGCGCCAGCATCCCACTAGCGGGAGGGTCGAATGAGCAGTTCTTC
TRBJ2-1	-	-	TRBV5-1	CASSSPRGLADSYNEQFF	TGCGCCAGCAGCTCCCCTCGGGGGCTAGCGGACTCCTACAATGAGCAGTTCTTC
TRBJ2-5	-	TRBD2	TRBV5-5	CASSLRLAGGRETQYF	TGTGCCAGCAGCTTGAGGCTAGCGGGAGGTCGGGAGACCCAGTACTTC
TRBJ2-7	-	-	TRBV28	CASSLAGALIHEQYF	TGTGCCAGCAGTTTAGCAGGGGCTCTCATCCACGAGCAGTACTTC
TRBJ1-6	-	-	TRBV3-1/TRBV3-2	CASSQDATIGSPLHF	TGTGCCAGCAGCCAAGATGCCACTATTGGATCACCCCTCCACTTT
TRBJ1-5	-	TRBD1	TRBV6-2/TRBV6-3	CASSRTGAYNQPQHF	TGTGCCAGCAGTAGGACAGGGGCCTACAATCAGCCCCAGCATTTT
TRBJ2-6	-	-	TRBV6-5	CASRGAGGANVLTF	TGTGCCAGCAGGGGGGCGGGAGGGGCCAACGTCCTGACTTTC
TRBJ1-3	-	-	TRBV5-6	CASSLWATGTIYF	TGTGCCAGCAGCTTGTGGGCCACGGGCACCATATATTTT
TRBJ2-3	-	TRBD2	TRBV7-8	CASSRGGLANTDTQYF	TGTGCCAGCAGCCGAGGAGGACTAGCGAACACAGATACGCAGTATTTT
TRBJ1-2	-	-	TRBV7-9	CASSLALGTGVRYGYTF	TGTGCCAGCAGCTTAGCCCTCGGGACCGGAGTTCGGTATGGCTACACCTTC
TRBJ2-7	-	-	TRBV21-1	CAPHRDSQTYEQYF	TGTGCTCCCCATCGGGACAGTCAAACCTACGAGCAGTACTTC
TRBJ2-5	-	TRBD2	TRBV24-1	CATSDTTSGRPQETQYF	TGTGCCACCAGTGACACGACTAGCGGGAGGCCACAAGAGACCCAGTACTTC
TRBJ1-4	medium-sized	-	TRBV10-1	CASTSLMGLGEKLFF	TGCGCCAGCACTAGTTTAATGGGGCTGGGTGAAAAACTGTTTTTT
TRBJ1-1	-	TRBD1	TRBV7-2	CASSWGTGGVNTEAFF	TGTGCCAGCAGCTGGGGGACAGGGGGTGTGAACACTGAAGCTTTCTTT
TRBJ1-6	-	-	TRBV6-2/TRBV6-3	CASSYAQSSYNSPLHF	TGTGCCAGCAGTTACGCTCAAAGCTCCTATAATTCACCCCTCCACTTT
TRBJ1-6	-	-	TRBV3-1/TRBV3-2	CASSQDSYNSPLHF	TGTGCCAGCAGCCAAGACTCCTATAATTCACCCCTCCACTTT